This TCR beta chain was captured by sequencing in a study of shared clonotypes between healthy human individuals. Study findings and constraints: Among non-shared clonotypes, generation probabilities were lower than among those shared by all four donors.

Genomic DNA of each subset was evenly split across several immunoSEQ plates. Method: immunoSEQ multiplex PCR; TCRdb's copy keeps in-frame clones and lacks some. The sample holds about 2 million clones; about 95% are singletons and the top ten take around 1.2%. A remark on this clone: What it binds is not known.

Germline CDR1 SGHVS, CDR2 FQNEAQ. Trimming took 10 bases from V and 5 from J, leaving 18 bases between them. The CDR3 extends over 14 amino acids. Terminally differentiated effector memory CD45RA+ cells were left out of the naive CD8 fraction, which was CD45RO-negative and positively selected for CCR7. The source is a young man in good health. Sequences were obtained from naive CD8+ T cells sorted from blood. The chain carries TRBV7-8 and TRBJ2-1; D is ambiguous. The CDR3 bases are TGTGCCACGGACGTGCCCCTTCCCCACAATGAGCAGTTCTTC. Its translation: CATDVPLPHNEQFF.